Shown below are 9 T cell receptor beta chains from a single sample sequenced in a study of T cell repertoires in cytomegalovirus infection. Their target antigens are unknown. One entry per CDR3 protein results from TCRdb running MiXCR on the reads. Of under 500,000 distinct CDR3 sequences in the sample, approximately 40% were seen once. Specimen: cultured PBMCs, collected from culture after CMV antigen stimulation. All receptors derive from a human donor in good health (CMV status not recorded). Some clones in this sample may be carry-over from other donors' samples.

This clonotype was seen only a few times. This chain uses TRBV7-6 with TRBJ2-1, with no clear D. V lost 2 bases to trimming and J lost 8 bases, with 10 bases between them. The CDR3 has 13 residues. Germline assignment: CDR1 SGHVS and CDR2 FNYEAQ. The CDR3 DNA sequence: TGTGCCAGCAGCTTAAGTCGGTTCCATGAGCAGTTCTTC. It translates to CASSLSRFHEQFF.

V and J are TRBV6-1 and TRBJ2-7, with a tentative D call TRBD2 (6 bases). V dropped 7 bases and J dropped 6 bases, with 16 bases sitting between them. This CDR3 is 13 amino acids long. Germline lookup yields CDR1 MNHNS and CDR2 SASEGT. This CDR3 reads CASKPGLPPEQYF. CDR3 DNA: TGTGCCAGCAAGCCGGGACTTCCCCCCGAGCAGTACTTC.

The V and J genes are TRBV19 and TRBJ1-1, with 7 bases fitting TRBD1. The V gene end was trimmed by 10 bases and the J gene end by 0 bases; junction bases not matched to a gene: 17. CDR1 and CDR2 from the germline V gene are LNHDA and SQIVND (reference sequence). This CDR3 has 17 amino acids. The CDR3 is CATRPLPGQSMNTEAFF. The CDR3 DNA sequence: TGTGCCACCCGACCTCTACCGGGACAGAGCATGAACACTGAAGCTTTCTTT.

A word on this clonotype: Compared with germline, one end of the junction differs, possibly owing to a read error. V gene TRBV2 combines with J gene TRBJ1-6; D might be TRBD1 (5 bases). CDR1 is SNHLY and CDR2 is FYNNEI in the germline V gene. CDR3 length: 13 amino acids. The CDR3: CTSSRQLNSPLHF. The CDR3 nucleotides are TGTACCAGCAGTCGACAGTTAAATTCACCCCTCCACTTT. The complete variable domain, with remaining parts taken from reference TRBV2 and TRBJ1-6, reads EPEVTQTPSHQVTQMGQEVILRCVPISNHLYFYWYRQILGQKVEFLVSFYNNEISEKSEIFDDQFSVERPDGSNFTLKIRSTKLEDSAMYFCTSSRQLNSPLHFGNGTRLTVT.

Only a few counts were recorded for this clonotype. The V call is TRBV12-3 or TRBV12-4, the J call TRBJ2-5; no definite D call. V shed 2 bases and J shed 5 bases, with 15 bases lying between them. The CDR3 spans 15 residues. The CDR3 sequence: CASSLYRIRMETQYF. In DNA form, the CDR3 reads TGTGCCAGCAGTTTATACCGGATTAGGATGGAGACCCAGTACTTC.

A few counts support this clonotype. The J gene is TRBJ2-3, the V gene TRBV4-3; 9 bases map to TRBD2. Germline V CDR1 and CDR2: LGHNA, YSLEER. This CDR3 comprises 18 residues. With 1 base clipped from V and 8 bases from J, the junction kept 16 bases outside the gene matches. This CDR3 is CASSQVTRREGPRGTQYF. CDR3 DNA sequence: TGCGCCAGCAGCCAAGTAACGAGGCGGGAGGGCCCTCGGGGTACGCAGTATTTT.

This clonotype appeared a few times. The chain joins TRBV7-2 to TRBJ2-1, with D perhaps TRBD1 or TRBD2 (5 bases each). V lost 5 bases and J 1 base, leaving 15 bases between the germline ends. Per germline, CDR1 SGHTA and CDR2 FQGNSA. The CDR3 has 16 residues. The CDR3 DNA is TGTGCCAGCAGCGAGGGGCTGGAGAATTCCTACAATGAGCAGTTCTTC. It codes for CASSEGLENSYNEQFF. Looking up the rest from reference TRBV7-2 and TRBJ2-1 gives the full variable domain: GAGVSQSPSNKVTEKGKDVELRCDPISGHTALYWYRQSLGQGLEFLIYFQGNSAPDKSGLPSDRFSAERTGGSVSTLTIQRTQQEDSAVYLCASSEGLENSYNEQFFGPGTRLTVL.

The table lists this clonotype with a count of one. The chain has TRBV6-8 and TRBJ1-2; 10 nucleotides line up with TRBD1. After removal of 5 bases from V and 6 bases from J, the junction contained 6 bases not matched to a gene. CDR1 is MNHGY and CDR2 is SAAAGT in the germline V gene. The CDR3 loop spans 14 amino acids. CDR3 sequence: CASSNVDRGDGYTF. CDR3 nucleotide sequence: TGTGCCAGCAGTAACGTGGACAGGGGGGATGGCTACACCTTC.

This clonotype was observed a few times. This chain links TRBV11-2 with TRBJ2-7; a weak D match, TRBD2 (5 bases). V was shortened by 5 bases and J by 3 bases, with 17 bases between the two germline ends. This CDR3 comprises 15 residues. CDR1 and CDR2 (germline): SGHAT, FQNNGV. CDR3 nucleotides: TGTGCCAGCAGCCCCGGGGAGAGGATTGTCTACGAGCAGTACTTC. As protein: CASSPGERIVYEQYF.